This T cell receptor (beta chain) is drawn from a study of OX40 agonist ivuxolimab in advanced cancers. Study-wide background: Intravenous ivuxolimab at 0.01 to 10 mg/kg was given to patients every 2 weeks. A diagnosis of hepatocellular carcinoma, melanoma, renal cell or head and neck cancer was present in dose-escalation patients.

The table lists this clone with a count of one. The length of the CDR3 is 18 residues. Germline V gives CDR1 MNHNS, CDR2 SASEGT. J gave up 5 bases and V 2 bases, and 15 bases lay outside the gene matches. Repertoires were generated with immunoSEQ multiplex PCR, while TCRdb's copy carries only in-frame clones and drops some. The repertoire holds more than 60,000 clones, with around 94% as singletons. Here the sequenced sample was CD4+ or CD8+ T cells sorted from blood, taken in a trial of the OX40 agonist ivuxolimab. V is TRBV6-1 and J is TRBJ2-5, with 9 bases aligning to TRBD2. This TCR derives from an adult with an advanced solid tumor such as melanoma, head and neck, liver or kidney cancer. For the CDR3, the DNA is TGTGCCAGCAGTGAAAGGAGCGGGGGGCCCTCAGAGTACGAGACCCAGTACTTC. It encodes CASSERSGGPSEYETQYF.